The clone carrying this T cell receptor (beta chain) was detected ten times or more. Its matching antigen is unknown. Total RNA extraction produced at least 5.5 micrograms (per sample) for the study. Germline lookup yields CDR1 MNHEY and CDR2 SMNVEV (reference sequence). The CDR3 runs 13 residues. The V gene lost 5 bases and the J gene lost 8 bases, with 15 bases spanning the gap. This record belongs to a study of blood T cells in healthy people across ages. Then a second PCR, running about 6 to 12 cycles, was carried out with a sample-barcoded 5' primer and a J-beta primer mix. TCRdb used MiXCR to reprocess the 5' RACE reads, holding one entry per CDR3 protein. Among about 400,000 distinct CDR3 sequences, more than 45% were seen once, and the ten largest hold roughly 51%. Study outcomes and limitations: In long-lived donors, naive CD4+ cell counts and diversity exceeded those of aged donors.

Sample: blood. This receptor was obtained from a man aged 55 to 70 in good health. The chain recombines TRBV27 with TRBJ1-2; D remains ambiguous. In nucleotides, the CDR3 is TGTGCCAGCAGTCGCGAGGCCCTTGAGGGCTACACCTTC. Encoded protein: CASSREALEGYTF.